The source of this T cell receptor beta chain is a study of T cells in localized non-small cell lung cancer (TCRdb year 2020). Notes on the research overall: T cell repertoires of 236 early-stage NSCLC patients were analyzed, with tumors being compared against uninvolved tumor-adjacent lungs. A mean age of roughly 66 years was recorded for the NSCLC patients, of whom more than 120 were male and some 99 were female. All 220 or so NSCLC patients in the cohort were treatment-naive and had localized lung tumors that were resected. Study-wide findings and limitations: Because of the exploratory design, TCR variables were selected using unadjusted p-values without false-discovery rate correction. Longer overall survival was associated with higher blood T cell density, whereas shorter survival was associated with higher adjacent-lung clonality. Because multi-region sequencing of the tumors was not done, intratumor heterogeneity could not be ruled out. Of the top 100 tumor clones, a median of roughly 56 were detected in paired uninvolved adjacent lung; some 28 were also among that lung's top 100. The highest T cell clonality was observed in uninvolved tumor-adjacent lung, where clonality exceeded that of tumor, suggesting that antigenic responses were more focused in uninvolved tumor-adjacent lung.

CDR1 and CDR2 (SGHNT, YYREEE) derive from the germline V gene (reference sequence). CDR3 length: 15 amino acids, cysteine to phenylalanine. Only the CDR3 part of the read is kept: 45 bases, read in frame from the first base. The germline ends are 14 bases apart after V is trimmed by 4 bases and J by 3 bases. TCR beta CDR3 regions were sequenced from DNA using the immunoSEQ Assay. In the source study's methods: To compute T cell density, TCR beta template counts were normalized to usable DNA, which was estimated by amplifying housekeeping genes. The preseqR package was used to estimate richness by extrapolating to 400,000 templates for PBMC samples and to 120,000 templates for tissue samples. Clonality was calculated as one minus Pielou's evenness. Tissue-enriched TCRs were identified by differential abundance testing using productive amino-acid clonotypes, minimum total count 5 and alpha 0.1. The Jaccard Index and the Morisita Overlap Index were used to measure how much the repertoires overlapped between compartments. GLIPH grouped TCR beta CDR3s together with public tetramer-defined viral CDR3s, and a viral motif had to include at least three viral sequences and show V-gene enrichment. What TCRdb holds here is the immuneACCESS table cut down to in-frame rearrangements. Part of the clones is not present; checked against another copy, under half of the missing clones reflect an unresolved V gene, and the others are unexplained. That table is the source of V, J and clone size, and D and trimming were worked out from the DNA. The sample table records about 28,000 clones; around 92% of these occur just once. The top ten hold about 4.4% of the sample.

Remarks on this clone: What antigen it recognizes has not been identified. Per-nucleotide qualities are absent, and no much larger clonotype sits a single base away.

At diagnosis, tumor, uninvolved tumor-adjacent lung and peripheral blood were collected and then preserved as a mix of FFPE and fresh-frozen material. Blood samples were analyzed as peripheral blood mononuclear cells for TCR repertoire profiling. This receptor was taken from a woman aged 35 to 70 with stage III lung adenocarcinoma. The V and J genes are TRBV5-4 and TRBJ1-5; the D gene is possibly TRBD1, with 5 bases matching. The input for sequencing was peripheral blood mononuclear cells, taken before any cancer treatment. The base sequence is TGTGCCAGCAGCAGGGACGGGGTCCTCAATCAGCCCCAGCATTTT. The resulting protein is CASSRDGVLNQPQHF.